A selection of T cell receptor beta chains follows, all from one sample in a study of CD8 T cells in Susac syndrome. TCRdb reanalysed the immunoSEQ multiplex PCR reads using MiXCR and keeps one entry per CDR3 protein. The repertoire holds 70,000 to 100,000 distinct CDR3 sequences, with roughly 96% as singletons. Sequences were obtained from CD8+ T cells from PBMCs. All receptors derive from a human donor with Susac syndrome. The CDR3 runs from the conserved cysteine through the conserved F or W. D genes are given only for firm matches. Clone sizes are given selectively: once, few, many, or a class where the clone is expanded.

CDR3 protein: CSVEADPRGGYQETQYF; CDR3 DNA: TGCAGCGTTGAAGCTGACCCCCGGGGGGGGTACCAAGAGACCCAGTACTTC; J gene: TRBJ2-5; V gene: TRBV29-1; D gene: TRBD2; clone size: -
CDR3 protein: CATWGTGDQETQYF; CDR3 DNA: TGTGCCACCTGGGGGACAGGGGATCAAGAGACCCAGTACTTC; J gene: TRBJ2-5; V gene: TRBV24-1; D gene: TRBD1; clone size: -
CDR3 protein: CASRKESSLTDTQYF; CDR3 DNA: TGTGCCAGCAGAAAAGAGTCTAGCCTCACAGATACGCAGTATTTT; J gene: TRBJ2-3; V gene: TRBV5-4; D gene: -; clone size: once
CDR3 protein: CASSLRGQAYEQYF; CDR3 DNA: TGCGCCAGCAGCCTCCGAGGACAGGCCTACGAGCAGTACTTC; J gene: TRBJ2-7; V gene: TRBV5-1; D gene: TRBD1; clone size: -
CDR3 protein: CASSLEGIIYGYTF; CDR3 DNA: TGCGCCAGCAGCTTGGAAGGGATAATCTATGGCTACACCTTC; J gene: TRBJ1-2; V gene: TRBV5-1; D gene: -; clone size: -
CDR3 protein: CASSPSGEAFF; CDR3 DNA: TGTGCCAGCAGCCCCTCAGGCGAAGCTTTCTTT; J gene: TRBJ1-1; V gene: TRBV12-3/TRBV12-4; D gene: -; clone size: -
CDR3 protein: CSVWVTGEGTNTEAFF; CDR3 DNA: TGCAGCGTGTGGGTGACAGGGGAGGGGACCAACACTGAAGCTTTCTTT; J gene: TRBJ1-1; V gene: TRBV29-1; D gene: TRBD1; clone size: -
CDR3 protein: CASSYFGGPWTGYTF; CDR3 DNA: TGTGCCAGCAGTTACTTTGGGGGGCCTTGGACTGGCTACACCTTC; J gene: TRBJ1-2; V gene: TRBV6-6; D gene: -; clone size: -
CDR3 protein: CASSPGGQVNSPLHF; CDR3 DNA: TGTGCCAGCTCACCAGGGGGCCAAGTAAATTCACCCCTCCACTTT; J gene: TRBJ1-6; V gene: TRBV18; D gene: -; clone size: -
CDR3 protein: CAWSVLPGGNSPLHF; CDR3 DNA: TGTGCCTGGAGTGTCCTTCCAGGGGGAAATTCACCCCTCCACTTT; J gene: TRBJ1-6; V gene: TRBV30; D gene: TRBD1; clone size: -
CDR3 protein: CSAQQGSGELFF; CDR3 DNA: TGCAGTGCGCAACAGGGGTCCGGGGAGCTGTTTTTT; J gene: TRBJ2-2; V gene: TRBV20-1; D gene: TRBD1; clone size: -
CDR3 protein: CSVPSAGVGDTQYF; CDR3 DNA: TGCAGCGTTCCGTCCGCGGGGGTAGGGGATACGCAGTATTTT; J gene: TRBJ2-3; V gene: TRBV29-1; D gene: TRBD2; clone size: -
CDR3 protein: CSAPVGEQFF; CDR3 DNA: TGCAGTGCTCCTGTGGGAGAGCAGTTCTTC; J gene: TRBJ2-1; V gene: TRBV20-1; D gene: -; clone size: few
CDR3 protein: CASSQDRGLADTQYF; CDR3 DNA: TGTGCCAGCAGCCAAGATCGGGGGCTGGCAGATACGCAGTATTTT; J gene: TRBJ2-3; V gene: TRBV3-1; D gene: -; clone size: -
CDR3 protein: CARSTGEETQYF; CDR3 DNA: TGTGCCAGATCGACAGGGGAGGAGACCCAGTACTTC; J gene: TRBJ2-5; V gene: TRBV27; D gene: TRBD1; clone size: -
CDR3 protein: CSVEDRTGGDTQYF; CDR3 DNA: TGCAGCGTTGAAGATCGGACAGGGGGAGATACGCAGTATTTT; J gene: TRBJ2-3; V gene: TRBV29-1; D gene: TRBD1; clone size: -
CDR3 protein: CASSLGRLNTQYF; CDR3 DNA: TGTGCCAGCAGCTTGGGCCGCTTAAATACGCAGTATTTT; J gene: TRBJ2-3; V gene: TRBV5-4; D gene: -; clone size: -
CDR3 protein: CASSRGLAGEYEQYF; CDR3 DNA: TGTGCCAGCAGTAGAGGACTAGCGGGGGAATACGAGCAGTACTTC; J gene: TRBJ2-7; V gene: TRBV12-3/TRBV12-4; D gene: TRBD2; clone size: -
CDR3 protein: CASSDLGNEQFF; CDR3 DNA: TGTGCCAGCAGTGATCTTGGGAATGAGCAGTTCTTC; J gene: TRBJ2-1; V gene: TRBV6-1; D gene: -; clone size: -
CDR3 protein: CSVGTGPGGQYF; CDR3 DNA: TGCAGCGTCGGGACAGGCCCCGGGGGGCAGTATTTT; J gene: TRBJ2-3; V gene: TRBV29-1; D gene: TRBD1; clone size: -
CDR3 protein: CASRLGRGGRGNEQFF; CDR3 DNA: TGTGCCAGCAGACTTGGGCGGGGGGGCAGAGGCAATGAGCAGTTCTTC; J gene: TRBJ2-1; V gene: TRBV2; D gene: TRBD2; clone size: once
CDR3 protein: CASSLERVGGVFYNEQFF; CDR3 DNA: TGTGCCAGCAGCTTAGAGCGGGTCGGGGGGGTATTCTACAATGAGCAGTTCTTC; J gene: TRBJ2-1; V gene: TRBV7-2; D gene: TRBD2; clone size: -
CDR3 protein: CASSRNARGFYNEQFF; CDR3 DNA: TGTGCCAGCAGCCGCAATGCGCGGGGCTTCTACAATGAGCAGTTCTTC; J gene: TRBJ2-1; V gene: TRBV5-6; D gene: -; clone size: once
CDR3 protein: CSARDWTEISQPQHF; CDR3 DNA: TGCAGTGCTAGAGATTGGACAGAAATCTCTCAGCCCCAGCATTTT; J gene: TRBJ1-5; V gene: TRBV20-1; D gene: -; clone size: -
CDR3 protein: CASSPTGGLNTGELFF; CDR3 DNA: TGTGCCAGCAGCCCCACAGGGGGCTTGAACACCGGGGAGCTGTTTTTT; J gene: TRBJ2-2; V gene: TRBV5-6; D gene: TRBD1; clone size: -
CDR3 protein: CSAKGQFPKDTQYF; CDR3 DNA: TGCAGCGCCAAAGGACAGTTTCCTAAGGATACGCAGTATTTT; J gene: TRBJ2-3; V gene: TRBV29-1; D gene: -; clone size: -
CDR3 protein: CSAGRQGASSGNTIYF; CDR3 DNA: TGCAGTGCCGGAAGACAGGGGGCGAGTTCTGGAAACACCATATATTTT; J gene: TRBJ1-3; V gene: TRBV20-1; D gene: TRBD1; clone size: -
CDR3 protein: CSARATKRGVDQETQYF; CDR3 DNA: TGCAGTGCTAGAGCGACTAAGCGGGGGGTGGACCAAGAGACCCAGTACTTC; J gene: TRBJ2-5; V gene: TRBV20-1; D gene: TRBD2; clone size: -
CDR3 protein: CSARGADGQETQYF; CDR3 DNA: TGCAGTGCTAGAGGAGCAGATGGGCAAGAGACCCAGTACTTC; J gene: TRBJ2-5; V gene: TRBV20-1; D gene: -; clone size: once
CDR3 protein: CATSDPNLQDREVSGANVLTF; CDR3 DNA: TGTGCCACCAGTGATCCGAACTTACAGGACAGGGAGGTCTCTGGGGCCAACGTCCTGACTTTC; J gene: TRBJ2-6; V gene: TRBV24-1; D gene: TRBD1; clone size: -
CDR3 protein: CASNITPNNEQFF; CDR3 DNA: TGTGCCAGCAATATCACGCCGAACAATGAGCAGTTCTTC; J gene: TRBJ2-1; V gene: TRBV6-1; D gene: -; clone size: -
CDR3 protein: CASSLRWGQETQYF; CDR3 DNA: TGCGCCAGCAGCTTGCGCTGGGGACAAGAGACCCAGTACTTC; J gene: TRBJ2-5; V gene: TRBV5-1; D gene: -; clone size: -
CDR3 protein: CSVNPGGDEKLFF; CDR3 DNA: TGCAGCGTTAACCCAGGGGGCGATGAAAAACTGTTTTTT; J gene: TRBJ1-4; V gene: TRBV29-1; D gene: TRBD1; clone size: -
CDR3 protein: CATSAGAIPEAFF; CDR3 DNA: TGTGCCACCAGCGCGGGGGCGATTCCTGAAGCTTTCTTT; J gene: TRBJ1-1; V gene: TRBV15; D gene: -; clone size: -
CDR3 protein: CASSPPDGTEAFF; CDR3 DNA: TGTGCCAGCTCACCACCGGATGGCACTGAAGCTTTCTTT; J gene: TRBJ1-1; V gene: TRBV18; D gene: -; clone size: -
CDR3 protein: CASLDSSSYNEQFF; CDR3 DNA: TGTGCCAGCCTTGACAGCAGCTCCTACAATGAGCAGTTCTTC; J gene: TRBJ2-1; V gene: TRBV7-8; D gene: -; clone size: -
CDR3 protein: CASSLVGTGGTDTQYF; CDR3 DNA: TGTGCCAGCAGCTTAGTAGGGACAGGGGGCACAGATACGCAGTATTTT; J gene: TRBJ2-3; V gene: TRBV7-6; D gene: TRBD1; clone size: -
CDR3 protein: CSARVGSSGAYEQYF; CDR3 DNA: TGCAGTGCTAGAGTCGGGTCTAGCGGGGCCTACGAGCAGTACTTC; J gene: TRBJ2-7; V gene: TRBV20-1; D gene: TRBD2; clone size: -
CDR3 protein: CASINSGYRNSPLHF; CDR3 DNA: TGTGCCAGCATAAATTCAGGGTATCGTAATTCACCCCTCCACTTT; J gene: TRBJ1-6; V gene: TRBV28; D gene: -; clone size: -
CDR3 protein: CASSSTGSGSPLHF; CDR3 DNA: TGTGCCAGCAGTTCTACAGGATCAGGTTCACCCCTCCACTTT; J gene: TRBJ1-6; V gene: TRBV5-6; D gene: -; clone size: once
CDR3 protein: CASSLGDTGNTIYF; CDR3 DNA: TGTGCCAGCAGCCTGGGGGATACCGGAAACACCATATATTTT; J gene: TRBJ1-3; V gene: TRBV12-3/TRBV12-4; D gene: -; clone size: once
CDR3 protein: CASSGTGESNTEAFF; CDR3 DNA: TGTGCCTCCTCCGGGACAGGAGAATCCAACACTGAAGCTTTCTTT; J gene: TRBJ1-1; V gene: TRBV30; D gene: TRBD1; clone size: -
CDR3 protein: CSARGRTGEFYGYTF; CDR3 DNA: TGCAGTGCTAGAGGACGGACAGGGGAGTTTTACGGCTACACCTTC; J gene: TRBJ1-2; V gene: TRBV20-1; D gene: TRBD1; clone size: -
CDR3 protein: CASSDRDRGLNGYTF; CDR3 DNA: TGTGCCAGCTCGGACCGGGACAGGGGGCTAAATGGCTACACCTTC; J gene: TRBJ1-2; V gene: TRBV18; D gene: TRBD1; clone size: -
CDR3 protein: CASSQDSGVYEQYF; CDR3 DNA: TGTGCCAGCAGCCAAGATTCAGGGGTGTACGAGCAGTACTTC; J gene: TRBJ2-7; V gene: TRBV3-1; D gene: -; clone size: -
CDR3 protein: CSAGRDQGRETQYF; CDR3 DNA: TGCAGTGCTGGTAGGGACCAAGGGAGAGAGACCCAGTACTTC; J gene: TRBJ2-5; V gene: TRBV20-1; D gene: -; clone size: -